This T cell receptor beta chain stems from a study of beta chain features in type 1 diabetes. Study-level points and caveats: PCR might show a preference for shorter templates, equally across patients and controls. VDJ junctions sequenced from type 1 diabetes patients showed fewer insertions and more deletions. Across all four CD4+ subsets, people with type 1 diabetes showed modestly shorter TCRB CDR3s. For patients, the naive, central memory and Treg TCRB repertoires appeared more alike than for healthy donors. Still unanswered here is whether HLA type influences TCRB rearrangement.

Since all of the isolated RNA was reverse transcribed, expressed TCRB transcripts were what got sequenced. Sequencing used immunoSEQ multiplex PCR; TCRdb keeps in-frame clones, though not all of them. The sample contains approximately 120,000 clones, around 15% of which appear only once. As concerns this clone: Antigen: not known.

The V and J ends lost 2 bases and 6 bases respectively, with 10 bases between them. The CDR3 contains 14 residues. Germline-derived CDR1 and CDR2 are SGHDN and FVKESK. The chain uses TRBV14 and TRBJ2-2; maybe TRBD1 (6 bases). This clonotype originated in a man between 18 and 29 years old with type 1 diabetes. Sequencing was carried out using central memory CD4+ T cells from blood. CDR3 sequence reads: CASSQNRVSGELFF. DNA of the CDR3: TGTGCCAGCAGCCAAAACAGGGTTTCCGGGGAGCTGTTTTTT.